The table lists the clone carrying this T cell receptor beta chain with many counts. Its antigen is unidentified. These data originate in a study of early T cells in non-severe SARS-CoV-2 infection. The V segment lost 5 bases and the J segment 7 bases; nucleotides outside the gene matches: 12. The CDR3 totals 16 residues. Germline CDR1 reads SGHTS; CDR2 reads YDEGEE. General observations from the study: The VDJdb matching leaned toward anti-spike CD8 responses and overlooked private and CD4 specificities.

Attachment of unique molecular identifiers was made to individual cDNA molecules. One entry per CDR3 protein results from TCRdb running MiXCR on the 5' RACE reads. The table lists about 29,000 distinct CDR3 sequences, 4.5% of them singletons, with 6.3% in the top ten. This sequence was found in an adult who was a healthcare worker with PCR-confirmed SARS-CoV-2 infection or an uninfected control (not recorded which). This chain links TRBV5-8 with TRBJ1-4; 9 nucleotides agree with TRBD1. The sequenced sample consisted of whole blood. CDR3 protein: CASRNPGQGRGEKLFF. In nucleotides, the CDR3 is TGTGCCAGCAGAAACCCGGGACAGGGACGAGGTGAAAAACTGTTTTTT. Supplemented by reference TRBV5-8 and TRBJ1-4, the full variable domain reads EAGVTQSPTHLIKTRGQQATLRCSPISGHTSVYWYQQALGLGLQFLLWYDEGEERNRGNFPPRFSGRQFPNYSSELNVNALELEDSALYLCASRNPGQGRGEKLFFGSGTQLSVL.